This T cell receptor beta chain originates from a study of PD-1 blockade in classical Hodgkin lymphoma. TCRdb's copy holds only in-frame clones and misses some; the assay was immunoSEQ multiplex PCR. The sample lists tens of thousands of clones, about 93% occurring once. Study outcomes and limitations: What caused the repertoire differences, perhaps disease activity or prior therapy, remains undefined.

On this clone: Its antigen is currently unknown.

The time point here: newly diagnosed, previously untreated cHL patient sample. The ends lost 5 bases at V and 1 base at J; junction bases unmatched: 7. Germline lookup yields CDR1 SGHTA and CDR2 FQGNSA. The CDR3 totals 16 residues. Sequencing input: peripheral blood mononuclear cells (PBMCs). The chain uses TRBV7-2 and TRBJ2-3, with TRBD2 matching 9 bases. The sequence was obtained from a human donor with classical Hodgkin lymphoma. The CDR3: CASSGGRGGGTDTQYF. The CDR3 bases are TGTGCCAGCAGCGGAGGGCGGGGGGGTGGCACAGATACGCAGTATTTT.